This T cell receptor beta chain appears in the sequencing data of a study of OX40 agonist ivuxolimab in advanced cancers. Context from the whole study: Ivuxolimab was a fully human IgG2 agonistic monoclonal antibody targeting the costimulatory receptor OX40 (CD134). Intravenous ivuxolimab was administered to patients every 2 weeks at six dose levels: 0.01, 0.1, 0.3, 1.5, 3 and 10 mg/kg. Among the approximately 50 dose-escalation patients, some 19 had hepatocellular carcinoma, 15 melanoma, 9 renal cell carcinoma and 9 head and neck cancer. In the dose-escalation cohort, 70% to 85% of patients were male, and the mean age was 60 years with a range of roughly 20 to 85. Prior anti-PD-1, anti-PD-L1 or anti-CTLA-4 therapy was permitted, and checkpoint inhibitors had been received by around 39% of dose-escalation patients. Partial responses occurred in three dose-escalation patients, of whom one had hepatocellular carcinoma and two had cutaneous melanoma. The purpose of peripheral TCRbeta sequencing was to test whether ivuxolimab changed TCR sequence diversity and led to clonal T-cell expansion. The paper describes the monotherapy dose-escalation part (N ≈ 52 patients) of the phase I trial of ivuxolimab. Broader findings and caveats from the paper: Partial responders in the 0.1-3.0 mg/kg groups had among the lowest normalized peripheral clonal expansion, especially among CD8+ T cells. Which antigens the clonally expanded peripheral T cells were specific for was not determined. After ivuxolimab, expanded clones were on average more numerous among CD8+ T cells than among CD4+ T cells. Low levels of normalized T-cell clonal expansion were also seen in some patients who did not respond. At doses of 0.1 to 3.0 mg/kg, clonal expansion of both CD4+ and CD8+ blood T cells was observed from baseline to week 6.

The germline V gene provides CDR1 SGHAT and CDR2 FQNNGV. V loses 2 bases, J loses 8 bases, and the germline ends lie 7 bases apart. The CDR3 measures 13 amino acids from cysteine to phenylalanine. The DNA shown is the 39-base CDR3, in frame from base 1. A word on this clone: The antigen it recognizes is unknown. Within one base of it there is no much larger clone, and no base qualities were kept.

For sequencing of the TCRbeta CDR3 region, genomic DNA was extracted from the sorted cells. TCRbeta CDR3 regions were sequenced using the immunoSEQ Assay. The clones in this table, taken by TCRdb from immuneACCESS, are in-frame only. Not every clone is retained; where verified, under half of the shortfall comes from an unresolved V gene, and the cause of the rest is unknown. In this sample the table shows 20,000 to 25,000 clones, roughly 89% of which occur a single time. The biggest ten clones account for 15% to 20% of the sample. The trial excluded patients who had a history of autoimmune disease or were on systemic immunosuppression. In every dose cohort, peripheral blood was drawn for TCR sequencing at baseline, cycle 4 day 1, and cycle 7 day 1. The samples were taken from a phase I, first-in-human, multicenter, open-label dose-escalation trial of ivuxolimab. Adults with locally advanced or metastatic melanoma, renal cell, hepatocellular, or head and neck squamous cell carcinoma were enrolled in the trial. CD4+ and CD8+ T cells were sorted separately from peripheral blood before TCR sequencing.

The chain was built from TRBV11-2 and TRBJ1-6; the D gene assignment is ambiguous. The TCR comes from an adult with an advanced solid tumor such as melanoma, head and neck, liver or kidney cancer. This specimen was CD4+ or CD8+ T cells sorted from blood, taken in a trial of the OX40 agonist ivuxolimab. The CDR3 is CASSLSLYSPLHF. The nucleotide sequence reads TGTGCCAGCAGCTTATCTCTTTATTCACCCCTCCACTTT.